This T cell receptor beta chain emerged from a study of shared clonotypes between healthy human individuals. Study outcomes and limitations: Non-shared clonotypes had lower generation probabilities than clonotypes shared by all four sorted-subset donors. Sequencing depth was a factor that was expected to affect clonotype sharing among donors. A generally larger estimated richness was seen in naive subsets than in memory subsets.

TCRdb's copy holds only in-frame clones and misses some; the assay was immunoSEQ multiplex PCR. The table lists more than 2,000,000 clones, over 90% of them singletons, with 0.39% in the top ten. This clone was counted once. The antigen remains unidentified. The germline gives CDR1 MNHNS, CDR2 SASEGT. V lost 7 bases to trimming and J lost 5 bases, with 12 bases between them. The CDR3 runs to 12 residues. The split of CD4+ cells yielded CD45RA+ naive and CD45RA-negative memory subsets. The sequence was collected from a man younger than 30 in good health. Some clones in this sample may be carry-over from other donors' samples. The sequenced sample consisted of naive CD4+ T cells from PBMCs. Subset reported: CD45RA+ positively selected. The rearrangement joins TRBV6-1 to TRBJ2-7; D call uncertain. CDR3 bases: TGTGCCAGCATGTGGGGATCCCACGAGCAGTACTTC. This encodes CASMWGSHEQYF.